The 27 T cell receptor beta chains given below trace back to one sample, sequenced in a study of low-dose radiotherapy and immunotherapy resistance in tumors. This sample's time point: before trial treatment. Primers used for first-strand cDNA, a TRAV- and TRBV-specific set, covered both alpha and beta chains. TCR amplification ran 15 to 25 PCR cycles using constant-region and V-primer adapter primers. TCRdb itself ran the reads through MiXCR, one entry per CDR3 protein. The sample shows 75,000 to 95,000 distinct CDR3 sequences, 9.4% of them seen only once. The sequencing here drew on PBMCs, taken before treatment. These TCRs come from a male donor with prostate cancer.

As to this clonotype: The junction and the germline gene differ at one end; a read error may be behind it. This chain connects TRBV5-3 to TRBJ2-1, with TRBD1 as a possible D gene (6 bases). TRBV5-3 falls under the ORF class, with uncertain function. CDR3 length equals 12 residues. CDR3 region: CASSLGAREQFF. CDR3 bases: TGTGCCAGCAGCTTGGGGGCTCGGGAGCAGTTCTTC.

This clonotype was observed many times. The chain combines TRBV29-1 with TRBJ2-4; D gene uncertain. Looked up from germline, CDR1 is SQVTM and CDR2 is ANQGSEA. V lost 4 bases, J lost 8 bases, and 9 bases lay in between. This CDR3 comprises 11 residues. CDR3: CSVGDFDIQYF. In nucleotides, the CDR3 is TGCAGCGTTGGGGATTTTGACATTCAGTACTTC. The variable domain in full, completed from reference TRBV29-1 and TRBJ2-4, reads SAVISQKPSRDICQRGTSLTIQCQVDSQVTMMFWYRQQPGQSLTLIATANQGSEATYESGFVIDKFPISRPNLTFSTLTVSNMSPEDSSIYLCSVGDFDIQYFGAGTRLSVL.

This clonotype was observed many times. This chain uses TRBV28 with TRBJ1-2, with D unclear. Germline CDR1 reads MDHEN; CDR2 reads SYDVKM. Trimming shortened V by 4 bases and J by 8 bases, and 14 bases separated the two germline ends. The CDR3 loop spans 13 amino acids. The CDR3 region has the DNA TGTGCCAGCAGTTACCTACCAACCTCCGGCTACACCTTC. Translating it yields CASSYLPTSGYTF.

This clonotype was recorded many times. The V and J genes are TRBV28 and TRBJ2-1, with TRBD1 identical over 8 bases. This CDR3 has 15 residues. Germline V gives CDR1 MDHEN, CDR2 SYDVKM. Trimming cost V 3 bases and J 7 bases; bases outside gene matches: 8. CDR3 protein: CASSLFQGAQNEQFF. The CDR3 nucleotides read TGTGCCAGCAGTTTGTTCCAGGGGGCCCAGAATGAGCAGTTCTTC. The full variable domain, completed using reference TRBV28 and TRBJ2-1, is DVKVTQSSRYLVKRTGEKVFLECVQDMDHENMFWYRQDPGLGLRLIYFSYDVKMKEKGDIPEGYSVSREKKERFSLILESASTNQTSMYLCASSLFQGAQNEQFFGPGTRLTVL.

This clonotype was counted many times. V usage is TRBV5-4 and J usage is TRBJ2-1; the match to TRBD2 covers 11 bases. CDR3 length: 16 residues. The germline V gene encodes CDR1 SGHNT and CDR2 YYREEE (reference sequence). J lost 4 bases, V lost 4 bases, and 7 bases had no gene match. In DNA, the CDR3 is TGTGCCAGCAGCCTGGACGGGACTAGCGGATACAATGAGCAGTTCTTC. As protein: CASSLDGTSGYNEQFF.

In regard to this clonotype: The conserved closing phenylalanine or tryptophan is absent in this CDR3, likely reflecting a read error. The rearrangement joins TRBV18 to TRBJ2-5; no clear D gene. V shed 2 bases and J shed 2 bases, with 6 bases lying between them. Germline V lookup: CDR1 KGHSH, CDR2 LQKENI. This CDR3 spans 13 amino acids. The CDR3 sequence is CASSPNLQETQYL. DNA for the CDR3: TGTGCCAGCTCACCAAACCTACAAGAGACCCAGTACCTC.

This clonotype was counted many times. The genes are TRBV5-1 and TRBJ2-1, with 8 bases aligning to TRBD2. The V gene's germline CDR1 is SGHRS and CDR2 YFSETQ. The CDR3 covers 16 residues. J was trimmed by 0 bases and V by 5 bases; bases with no gene match: 7. CDR3 in DNA: TGCGCCAGCAGTTGGTCCAGCGGGAGCTCCTACAATGAGCAGTTCTTC. Protein sequence: CASSWSSGSSYNEQFF.

About this clonotype: A far larger clone is off by one base, so a read error is likely. Here the CDR3 reads CSDTVSTEEQFF. The CDR3 region has the DNA TGCAGCGATACGGTGTCGACGGAGGAGCAGTTCTTC. The rearrangement links TRBV29-1 to TRBJ2-7; no definite D call. Gene TRBJ2-1 matches the end of the DNA better, so the J call may be wrong. Germline-derived CDR1 and CDR2 are SQVTM and ANQGSEA. The CDR3 contains 12 residues.

This clonotype was counted at least ten times. The rearrangement links TRBV6-1 to TRBJ2-5; D tentatively reads TRBD1 or TRBD2 (5 bases each). Trimming removed 6 bases at V and 4 bases at J, with 18 bases between. Germline lookup yields CDR1 MNHNS and CDR2 SASEGT. The CDR3 contains 15 residues. DNA for the CDR3: TGTGCCAGCAGGCCCCAATGGGGGTACGGAGAGACCCAGTACTTC. Translating it yields CASRPQWGYGETQYF.

This clonotype was recorded at least ten times. Relative to the germline gene, one junction end is altered; a read error may explain this. This chain connects TRBV10-3 to TRBJ1-1; no reliable D call. Germline CDR1 ENHRY, CDR2 SYGVKD. This CDR3 is built from 13 residues. The DNA of the CDR3 is TGTGCCAGCAGTGAAGCGAGGTCATTGGGAGCTTTCTTT. This encodes CASSEARSLGAFF.

About this clonotype itself: One base separates it from a far larger clone, so it is likely a read error. The chain combines TRBV7-9 with TRBJ2-5, with 10 bases lining up with TRBD2. The V segment lost 0 bases and the J segment 11 bases; nucleotides outside the gene matches: 12. Per the germline V gene, CDR1 is SEHNR and CDR2 is FQNEAQ (reference sequence). The CDR3 is made up of 16 amino acids. CDR3 sequence (DNA): TGTGCCAGCAGCTTAGCTGCGGCCCTAGCGGGAGATGAGCAGTACTTC. Its translation: CASSLAAALAGDEQYF. The complete variable domain, with remaining parts taken from reference TRBV7-9 and TRBJ2-5, reads DTGVSQNPRHKITKRGQNVTFRCDPISEHNRLYWYRQTLGQGPEFLTYFQNEAQLEKSRLLSDRFSAERPKGSFSTLEIQRTEQGDSAMYLCASSLAAALAGDEQYFGPGTRLLVL.

This clonotype was observed at least ten times. J is TRBJ2-7 and V is TRBV28; either TRBD1 or TRBD2 may fit D (6 bases each). This CDR3 comprises 15 residues. Germline CDR1 and CDR2: MDHEN and SYDVKM. V shed 3 bases and J shed 1 base, with 13 bases lying between them. Written as DNA, the CDR3 is TGTGCCAGCAGTTTGATGGGGGGCGCTTCCTACGAGCAGTACTTC. Translating gives CASSLMGGASYEQYF.

In this sample, this clonotype turned up many times. V usage is TRBV20-1 and J usage is TRBJ2-7; no firm D call. The CDR3 sequence is 15 residues long. The V gene lost 5 bases and the J gene lost 3 bases, with 20 bases spanning the gap. Per germline, CDR1 DFQATT and CDR2 SNEGSKA (reference sequence). CDR3 in DNA: TGCAGTGCTGGATTGAGCAGTGGAACTTTCTACGAGCAGTACTTC. Translated: CSAGLSSGTFYEQYF.

This clonotype was counted at least ten times. V and J are TRBV5-5 and TRBJ2-2; D call uncertain. Per the germline V gene, CDR1 is SGHKS and CDR2 is YYEKEE (reference sequence). The CDR3 spans 14 residues. The V gene lost 1 base and the J gene lost 2 bases, with 6 bases spanning the gap. This CDR3 reads CASSLWENTGELFF. The DNA for the CDR3 is TGTGCCAGCAGCTTGTGGGAAAACACCGGGGAGCTGTTTTTT.

This clonotype was counted at least ten times. The chain combines TRBV7-2 with TRBJ2-6; no firm D call. This CDR3 is built from 20 residues. Germline CDR1 is SGHTA and CDR2 is FQGNSA. Trimming cost V 1 base and J 0 bases, with 19 bases left between them. This CDR3 reads CASSLGLSPIFDSGANVLTF. CDR3 DNA: TGTGCCAGCAGCTTAGGATTGTCGCCCATATTCGACTCTGGGGCCAACGTCCTGACTTTC.

Ten or more counts support this clonotype. V gene TRBV5-5 combines with J gene TRBJ2-2, with D unresolved. Germline CDR1 SGHKS, CDR2 YYEKEE (reference sequence). Between the trimmed V and J ends, which lost 2 bases and 7 bases, there was a span of 12 bases. This CDR3 comprises 14 residues. This chain's CDR3 is CASSLKLSGGELFF. In nucleotides, the CDR3 is TGTGCCAGCAGCTTAAAACTCAGTGGCGGGGAGCTGTTTTTT.

This clonotype was picked up many times. The CDR3 bases are TGTGCCAGCAGCTTAGCCAGTGGGATCACTGGAAACACCATATATTTT. This gives the protein CASSLASGITGNTIYF. The chain uses TRBV7-8 and TRBJ1-3, with D unresolved. Germline-derived CDR1 and CDR2 are SGHVS and FQNEAQ. The CDR3 loop spans 16 amino acids. V gave up 0 bases and J gave up 2 bases, with 11 bases separating them.

This clonotype showed up many times. The chain joins TRBV7-8 to TRBJ1-3; a possible D gene is TRBD1 (6 bases). The CDR3 consists of 14 residues. Germline V gene sequence: CDR1 SGHVS, CDR2 FQNEAQ. Deletions cut 3 bases from V and 2 bases from J, with 8 bases between. CDR3: CASSLGTTGNTIYF. Here the CDR3 DNA reads TGTGCCAGCAGCTTGGGGACAACTGGAAACACCATATATTTT.

This clonotype occurred many times. The chain employs TRBV7-3 and TRBJ2-5; 7 bases map to TRBD2. The germline V gene encodes CDR1 SGHTA and CDR2 FQGTGA. With 0 bases clipped from V and 2 bases from J, the junction kept 3 bases outside the gene matches. The CDR3 runs 15 residues. In nucleotides, the CDR3 is TGTGCCAGCAGCTTAACTCGGACTAGACAAGAGACCCAGTACTTC. This gives the protein CASSLTRTRQETQYF.

This clonotype came up many times. The V gene is TRBV6-2 or TRBV6-3, the J gene TRBJ2-7, with 7 bases identical to TRBD2. The germline gives CDR1 MNHEY, CDR2 SVGEGT. The J segment lost 4 bases and the V segment lost 6 bases, leaving 12 bases of the junction unmatched. This CDR3 region has 15 residues. The CDR3 here is CASRLGVAGVYEQYF. As DNA, the CDR3 is TGTGCCAGCAGACTCGGGGTAGCGGGCGTTTACGAGCAGTACTTC.

This clonotype was recorded at least ten times. The chain employs TRBV27 and TRBJ2-1; 15 bases map to TRBD2. CDR1 and CDR2 from the germline V gene are MNHEY and SMNVEV (reference sequence). V trimming: 6 bases; J trimming: 8 bases; junction bases outside the gene matches: 8. The CDR3 is 16 amino acids. CDR3 loop: CASSPPGLAGGDEQFF. As DNA, the CDR3 is TGTGCCAGCAGCCCTCCCGGACTAGCGGGAGGGGATGAGCAGTTCTTC.

This clonotype was detected many times. This chain joins TRBV9 and TRBJ1-6; 9 bases line up with TRBD1. The germline gives CDR1 SGDLS, CDR2 YYNGEE. V lost 0 bases and J lost 5; bases outside the gene matches: 3. CDR3 size: 16 residues. The DNA for the CDR3 is TGTGCCAGCAGCGTAGGGACAGGGGACAATAATTCACCCCTCCACTTT. Encoded protein: CASSVGTGDNNSPLHF.

At least ten counts were recorded for this clonotype. The chain carries TRBV29-1 and TRBJ2-1; D gene uncertain. V lost 8 bases and J 3 bases, leaving 11 bases between the germline ends. The germline gives CDR1 SQVTM, CDR2 ANQGSEA. The CDR3 covers 12 residues. The CDR3 bases are TGCAGCTTTACTGACGGCTACAATGAGCAGTTCTTC. Protein: CSFTDGYNEQFF.

This clonotype was detected only a few times. CDR3 sequence (DNA): TGTGCCAGCAGTTCAGGACAGGGGGCTTCTCAGCCCCAGCATTTT. It is translated as CASSSGQGASQPQHF. The chain uses TRBV28 and TRBJ1-5; 11 bases are shared with TRBD1. Germline CDR1 reads MDHEN; CDR2 reads SYDVKM. The V segment lost 4 bases and the J segment 6 bases; nucleotides outside the gene matches: 5. The CDR3 runs 15 residues.

This clonotype was counted at least ten times. CDR3 nucleotide sequence: TGTGCCATCAGTGAGGCCCCTGGGTCTAATGAAAAACTGTTTTTT. Its protein is CAISEAPGSNEKLFF. V is TRBV10-3 and J is TRBJ1-4; no clear D. The CDR3 is 15 residues long. The ends were cut back, 2 bases at V and 3 bases at J, with 10 bases in the middle. Germline CDR1 is ENHRY and CDR2 is SYGVKD.

The V call is TRBV20-1, the J call TRBJ2-7; 7 bases fit TRBD1. The CDR3 runs to 14 residues. Germline V gene sequence: CDR1 DFQATT, CDR2 SNEGSKA (reference sequence). Germline trimming cut 4 bases from V and 2 bases from J; bases unmatched to any gene: 8. The CDR3 loop reads CSATPRQGTYEQYF. Written as DNA, the CDR3 is TGCAGTGCTACCCCGAGACAGGGTACCTACGAGCAGTACTTC.

In its sample, this clonotype was seen many times. The chain has TRBV20-1 and TRBJ2-1; TRBD2 matches at 9 bases. The CDR3 is 14 amino acids. Germline CDR1 reads DFQATT; CDR2 reads SNEGSKA (reference sequence). V dropped 3 bases and J dropped 10; count of bases not matched to a gene: 10. In DNA, the CDR3 is TGCAGTGCTAGTTATGAGGGACTAGCTCGGGAGCAGTTCTTC. Residues: CSASYEGLAREQFF.